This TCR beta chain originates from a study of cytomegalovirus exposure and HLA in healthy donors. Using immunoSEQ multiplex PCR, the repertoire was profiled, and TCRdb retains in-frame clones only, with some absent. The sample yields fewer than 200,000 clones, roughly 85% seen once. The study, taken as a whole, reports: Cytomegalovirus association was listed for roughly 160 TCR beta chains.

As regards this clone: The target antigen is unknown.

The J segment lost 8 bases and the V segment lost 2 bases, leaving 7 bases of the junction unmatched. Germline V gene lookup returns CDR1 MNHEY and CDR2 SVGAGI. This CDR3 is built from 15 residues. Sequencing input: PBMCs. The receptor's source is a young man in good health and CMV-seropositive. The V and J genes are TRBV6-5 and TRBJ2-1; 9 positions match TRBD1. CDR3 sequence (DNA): TGTGCCAGCAGTTACCCCGGGACAGGGTGGCATGAGCAGTTCTTC. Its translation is CASSYPGTGWHEQFF.